This TCR beta chain was sequenced in a study of blood T cell repertoires in COVID-19. The wider study: Sites in the United States, Italy and Spain provided acute and convalescent COVID-19 samples. In each case, the material was cDNA or gDNA derived from T cells, B-cell-depleted T cells, or PBMCs.

Trimming removed 1 base from V and 1 base from J; junction bases left unmatched: 1. CDR1 is SNHLY, CDR2 FYNNEI, per germline. This CDR3 contains 15 residues. Study processing details: Estimation of nucleated cell counts was performed using reference gene primer amplification. TCRdb's table, derived via immunoSEQ multiplex PCR, lists solely in-frame clones and lacks some. V and J calls and clone size are those listed in that table; D and trimming were worked out from the DNA. The sample shows about 210,000 clones, around nine tenths of them seen only once. The chain has TRBV2 and TRBJ1-1; 9 bases map to TRBD1. This sequence was found in a man between 18 and 29 years old with active or convalescent COVID-19. The source material was peripheral blood. CDR3 in DNA: TGTGCCAGCAGTGAAGTGGACAGGGGGAACACTGAAGCTTTCTTT. As protein: CASSEVDRGNTEAFF.